The 29 T cell receptor beta chains listed next were all sequenced from one sample in a study of CD8 T cells in ankylosing spondylitis. Whole-study findings and limits: Blood of patients with ankylosing spondylitis appeared to be characterized by a TCR beta motif of eight highly homologous variants.

Each CDR3 protein is one row after TCRdb ran MiXCR on the 5' RACE reads. This sample has approximately 520,000 distinct CDR3 sequences, with approximately 5% found just once. For these TCRs, the target antigens are not known. The sequencing input was blood, either unsorted or a sorted T cell fraction (not recorded which). These receptors all stem from a male donor with ankylosing spondylitis.

In its sample, this clonotype was seen many times. The genes are TRBV25-1 and TRBJ2-3; 8 bases match TRBD2. Germline assignment: CDR1 MGHDK and CDR2 SYGVNS. J lost 2 bases, V lost 1 base, and 5 bases had no gene match. The CDR3 totals 16 residues. The CDR3 bases are TGTGCCAGCAGTGAATTGGCGGGGGGCTACACAGATACGCAGTATTTT. It specifies CASSELAGGYTDTQYF.

In its sample, this clonotype was seen many times. The rearrangement joins TRBV4-3 to TRBJ2-7; D is unclear. CDR1 and CDR2 (germline): LGHNA, YSLEER. This CDR3 has 13 residues. Trimming shortened V by 0 bases and J by 2 bases, and 5 bases separated the two germline ends. The CDR3 region has the DNA TGCGCCAGCAGCCAAGATTTCGCCTACGAGCAGTACTTC. Residues: CASSQDFAYEQYF.

This clonotype was recorded many times. The chain joins TRBV4-3 to TRBJ1-3; the D gene is possibly TRBD1 (5 bases). The CDR3 has 18 residues. The V end was cut by 2 bases, the J end by 0 bases, with 17 bases between. CDR1 is LGHNA and CDR2 is YSLEER in the germline V gene. The chain's CDR3 is CASSQNPRAHTSGNTIYF. In DNA, the CDR3 is TGCGCCAGCAGCCAAAATCCCAGGGCCCACACCTCTGGAAACACCATATATTTT.

Ten or more counts support this clonotype. The V and J genes are TRBV7-6 and TRBJ2-3; 12 nucleotides line up with TRBD2. The germline V gene has CDR1 SGHVS and CDR2 FNYEAQ. The CDR3 has 17 residues. The V gene end was trimmed by 3 bases and the J gene end by 2 bases; junction bases not matched to a gene: 6. The CDR3 nucleotides read TGTGCCAGCAGCTTGGAAGGGACTAGCGGGTACACAGATACGCAGTATTTT. Translation: CASSLEGTSGYTDTQYF.

This clonotype was seen ten or more times. The chain uses TRBV18 and TRBJ2-5, with TRBD1 as a possible D gene (5 bases). V dropped 0 bases and J dropped 5 bases, with 10 bases sitting between them. The germline V gene encodes CDR1 KGHSH and CDR2 LQKENI. The CDR3 length is 14 residues. The CDR3 sequence: CASSPPSGRETQYF. CDR3 bases: TGTGCCAGCTCACCACCGTCAGGGCGGGAGACCCAGTACTTC. The full variable domain, its missing parts supplied by reference TRBV18 and TRBJ2-5, is NAGVMQNPRHLVRRRGQEARLRCSPMKGHSHVYWYRQLPEEGLKFMVYLQKENIIDESGMPKERFSAEFPKEGPSILRIQQVVRGDSAAYFCASSPPSGRETQYFGPGTRLLVL.

This clonotype was recorded many times. The chain couples TRBV20-1 to TRBJ2-3; possibly TRBD1 for D (6 bases). CDR1 is DFQATT and CDR2 is SNEGSKA in the germline V gene (reference sequence). The CDR3 covers 15 residues. Trimming left V 5 bases short and J 4 bases short, with 19 bases between. The CDR3 coding sequence is TGCAGTGCTTCCCGGGTGGGGGCCCGCCCAGATACGCAGTATTTT. Translation: CSASRVGARPDTQYF.

This chain uses TRBV7-2 with TRBJ2-1, with a tentative D call TRBD1 (5 bases). Trimming removed 8 bases at V and 0 bases at J, with 14 bases between. This CDR3 contains 15 residues. The germline V gene encodes CDR1 SGHTA and CDR2 FQGNSA. CDR3: CASGPGLPSYNEQFF. CDR3 DNA sequence: TGTGCCAGCGGCCCAGGGCTTCCCTCCTACAATGAGCAGTTCTTC.

This clonotype occurred many times. V gene TRBV28 combines with J gene TRBJ1-1, with D tentatively TRBD1 (5 bases). Trimming took off 1 base at V and 1 base at J, with 10 bases between the two ends. The germline CDR1 and CDR2 sequences are MDHEN and SYDVKM. The CDR3 has 15 amino acids. The CDR3 here is CASSLLAGTNTEAFF. The CDR3 coding sequence is TGTGCCAGCAGTTTATTGGCCGGGACGAACACTGAAGCTTTCTTT.

This clonotype was recorded many times. The chain combines TRBV4-1 with TRBJ1-1; D is unclear. CDR3 size: 15 residues. Germline assignment: CDR1 MGHRA and CDR2 YSYEKL. Trimming took off 3 bases at V and 1 base at J, with 12 bases between the two ends. This CDR3 is CASSHMPPGNTEAFF. CDR3 in DNA: TGCGCCAGCAGCCACATGCCGCCAGGGAACACTGAAGCTTTCTTT.

This clonotype has at least ten counts. This chain joins TRBV9 and TRBJ1-1; D gene ambiguous. The CDR3 runs to 15 residues. From germline, CDR1 is SGDLS and CDR2 YYNGEE. Trimming pared 0 bases from V and 5 bases from J, leaving 14 bases between. Here the CDR3 DNA reads TGTGCCAGCAGCGTAGGGGTCCGGGGATGGACTGAAGCTTTCTTT. Translation gives CASSVGVRGWTEAFF.

J is TRBJ2-7 and V is TRBV4-1, with D maybe TRBD2 (5 bases). Germline V gene lookup returns CDR1 MGHRA and CDR2 YSYEKL. The CDR3 loop spans 15 amino acids. V was clipped by 3 bases and J by 7 bases, with 19 bases between them. The DNA of the CDR3 is TGCGCCAGCAGCCACCGGGAATCCAACCCTGGGGAGCAGTACTTC. Translating gives CASSHRESNPGEQYF.

This clonotype has at least ten counts. This rearrangement joins TRBV5-1 to TRBJ1-1; 7 nucleotides agree with TRBD1. Germline V gene data show CDR1 as SGHRS and CDR2 as YFSETQ. The CDR3 consists of 13 residues. V shed 8 bases, J shed 0 bases, and the junction held 4 bases outside the gene matches. In nucleotides, the CDR3 is TGCGCCAGTAAGACAGGGATGAACACTGAAGCTTTCTTT. Its translation: CASKTGMNTEAFF. The full variable domain, its missing parts supplied by reference TRBV5-1 and TRBJ1-1, is KAGVTQTPRYLIKTRGQQVTLSCSPISGHRSVSWYQQTPGQGLQFLFEYFSETQRNKGNFPGRFSGRQFSNSRSEMNVSTLELGDSALYLCASKTGMNTEAFFGQGTRLTVV.

V and J are TRBV7-6 and TRBJ2-1, with TRBD2 matching over 8 bases. The CDR3 has 15 residues. V was clipped by 1 base and J by 5 bases; unmatched bases: 4. Germline CDR1 is SGHVS and CDR2 is FNYEAQ. The chain's CDR3 is CASSLERGRDNEQFF. CDR3 bases: TGTGCCAGCAGCTTAGAGCGGGGGCGAGACAATGAGCAGTTCTTC.

The chain carries TRBV30 and TRBJ2-7; D is undetermined. The germline V and J ends were trimmed by 3 bases and 5 bases, with 17 bases remaining between them. Germline V gene data show CDR1 as GTSNPN and CDR2 as SVGIG (reference sequence). The CDR3 consists of 14 residues. CDR3: CAWRTGYGLDEQYF. DNA of the CDR3: TGTGCCTGGAGGACCGGTTACGGGTTGGACGAGCAGTACTTC. The full variable domain, with the rest looked up from reference TRBV30 and TRBJ2-7, is SQTIHQWPATLVQPVGSPLSLECTVEGTSNPNLYWYRQAAGRGLQLLFYSVGIGQISSEVPQNLSASRPQDRQFILSSKKLLLSDSGFYLCAWRTGYGLDEQYFGPGTRLTVT.

This clonotype was recorded many times. The genes are TRBV20-1 and TRBJ1-2; no reliable D call. This CDR3 is 13 amino acids long. Germline V gene sequence: CDR1 DFQATT, CDR2 SNEGSKA (reference sequence). V lost 0 bases and J lost 8, with 13 bases in between. This chain's CDR3 is CSARDAQGWGYTF. DNA for the CDR3: TGCAGTGCTAGAGATGCCCAAGGATGGGGCTACACCTTC.

The CDR3 DNA follows: TGTGCCAGCAAGTACGGGGACAGGGTTCTTGGCGGGGAGCTGTTTTTT. Encoded protein: CASKYGDRVLGGELFF. The J gene is TRBJ2-2, the V gene TRBV6-1; 9 positions match TRBD1. The J segment lost 7 bases and the V segment lost 7 bases, leaving 13 bases of the junction unmatched. Germline loops: CDR1 MNHNS, CDR2 SASEGT. The length of the CDR3 is 16 residues.

This clonotype was seen repeatedly, ten times or more. This rearrangement joins TRBV11-2 to TRBJ2-7, with D tentatively TRBD1 (6 bases). The CDR3 sequence is 14 residues long. Trimming removed 6 bases at V and 7 bases at J, with 19 bases between. Germline V gives CDR1 SGHAT, CDR2 FQNNGV. The CDR3 region is CASSPGHGLGEQYF. In DNA, the CDR3 is TGTGCCAGCAGTCCGGGACACGGCTTGGGGGAGCAGTACTTC.

V and J are TRBV10-3 and TRBJ2-7, with a possible D match to TRBD1 (5 bases). V gave up 4 bases and J gave up 0 bases, with 13 bases separating them. Germline values: CDR1 ENHRY, CDR2 SYGVKD. The CDR3 is made up of 15 amino acids. The DNA for the CDR3 is TGTGCCATCAGTGGACAGCAACAGAGCTCCTACGAGCAGTACTTC. It is translated as CAISGQQQSSYEQYF.

There are a few counts of this clonotype. This chain connects TRBV2 to TRBJ1-1; a weak D match, TRBD1 (6 bases). This CDR3 contains 14 residues. Trimming stripped 6 bases from V and 6 bases from J, with 17 bases between. Germline V gene lookup returns CDR1 SNHLY and CDR2 FYNNEI. The CDR3 region has the DNA TGTGCCAGCAGCGGACAGTTAAGCCCACCTGAAGCTTTCTTT. Translating gives CASSGQLSPPEAFF.

This clonotype came up many times. The chain employs TRBV7-9 and TRBJ1-1, with 7 bases matching TRBD1. Trimming at V came to 6 bases and at J to 1 base, leaving 8 bases not matched to a gene. This CDR3 has 15 amino acids. The germline V gene encodes CDR1 SEHNR and CDR2 FQNEAQ (reference sequence). The CDR3 spells CASRQPDRTNTEAFF. Written as DNA, the CDR3 is TGTGCCAGCAGACAGCCGGACAGGACGAACACTGAAGCTTTCTTT.

This clonotype showed up many times. The chain combines TRBV27 with TRBJ2-3, with 10 bases fitting TRBD2. Germline V gene sequence: CDR1 MNHEY, CDR2 SMNVEV (reference sequence). The CDR3 has 17 amino acids. Germline trimming cut 5 bases from V and 0 bases from J; bases unmatched to any gene: 8. For the CDR3, the DNA is TGTGCCAGCAGTCTTTACAGGACTAGCGGTAGCACAGATACGCAGTATTTT. As protein: CASSLYRTSGSTDTQYF.

This clonotype was seen ten or more times. The rearrangement joins TRBV5-1 to TRBJ2-3; 8 bases align to TRBD1. Germline V lookup: CDR1 SGHRS, CDR2 YFSETQ. The V and J ends lost 3 bases and 5 bases, in that order; junction bases with no gene match: 5. The CDR3 spans 14 residues. The CDR3, as DNA: TGCGCCAGCAGCTCCAGGGGGCATCAAGATACGCAGTATTTT. It translates to CASSSRGHQDTQYF.

This clonotype was detected many times. The chain uses TRBV19 and TRBJ2-6; D uncertain. The CDR3 consists of 15 residues. Germline V gene lookup returns CDR1 LNHDA and CDR2 SQIVND (reference sequence). V lost 8 bases and J lost 2, with 13 bases in between. As DNA, the CDR3 is TGTGCCAGTCGGAACAGAGTAGCTGGGGCCAACGTCCTGACTTTC. Translating it yields CASRNRVAGANVLTF. Combining the CDR3 with reference TRBV19 and TRBJ2-6 gives the whole variable domain DGGITQSPKYLFRKEGQNVTLSCEQNLNHDAMYWYRQDPGQGLRLIYYSQIVNDFQKGDIAEGYSVSREKKESFPLTVTSAQKNPTAFYLCASRNRVAGANVLTFGAGSRLTVL.

This clonotype was observed at least ten times. The chain has TRBV20-1 and TRBJ1-5; TRBD1 agrees at 9 bases. Germline V gene lookup returns CDR1 DFQATT and CDR2 SNEGSKA (reference sequence). V dropped 5 bases and J dropped 4; count of bases not matched to a gene: 6. This CDR3 comprises 14 residues. In nucleotides, the CDR3 is TGCAGTGCTCCCGGACAGGGGTATAATCAGCCCCAGCATTTT. Encoded protein: CSAPGQGYNQPQHF.

This clonotype was found many times. This chain joins TRBV12-3 or TRBV12-4 and TRBJ2-7, with 10 bases that match TRBD2. V shed 10 bases and J 4 bases; nucleotides not matched to a gene: 7. The CDR3 has 13 residues. CDR3 loop: CATRWTSGYEQYF. The CDR3 nucleotides are TGTGCCACAAGATGGACTAGCGGTTACGAGCAGTACTTC.

The sample holds many counts of this clonotype. The chain joins TRBV7-8 to TRBJ1-4; 10 nucleotides line up with TRBD1. The CDR3 loop spans 12 amino acids. Trimming cost V 5 bases and J 13 bases; bases outside gene matches: 4. CDR1 SGHVS and CDR2 FQNEAQ come from the germline V gene. The CDR3 nucleotides read TGTGCCAGCAGCATTGGACAGGGGGGACTGTTTTTT. Its protein is CASSIGQGGLFF.

In this sample, this clonotype turned up many times. The V call is TRBV5-1, the J call TRBJ2-7, with unresolved D. Germline loops: CDR1 SGHRS, CDR2 YFSETQ. Trimming left V 0 bases short and J 7 bases short, with 14 bases between. The length of the CDR3 is 14 residues. The CDR3 DNA sequence: TGCGCCAGCAGCTTGGGGCAGGCCGTGGGGGAGCAGTACTTC. This gives the protein CASSLGQAVGEQYF.

This clonotype has a count of ten or more. The chain links TRBV6-2 or TRBV6-3 to TRBJ2-7; tentative D call: TRBD1 (6 bases). The V and J ends lost 0 bases and 0 bases respectively, with 12 bases between them. CDR1 and CDR2 (germline): MNHEY, SVGEGT. The CDR3 contains 16 residues. The CDR3, as DNA: TGTGCCAGCAGTTACTCGATTACAGGGAACTCCTACGAGCAGTACTTC. Translating gives CASSYSITGNSYEQYF.

This clonotype was recorded a few times. The chain recombines TRBV3-1 with TRBJ2-1; 9 bases agree with TRBD2. J was trimmed by 3 bases and V by 5 bases; bases with no gene match: 11. In germline, CDR1 is LGHDT, CDR2 YNNKEL (reference sequence). The CDR3 has 17 residues. CDR3 DNA sequence: TGTGCCAGCAGCTCGGTTAGCGGGAGCTACGACTACAATGAGCAGTTCTTC. It encodes CASSSVSGSYDYNEQFF.